This T cell receptor (beta chain) was sequenced during a study of OX40 agonist ivuxolimab in advanced cancers. CDR1 is SGHRS and CDR2 is YFSETQ in the germline V gene. Trimming cost V 3 bases and J 5 bases, with 11 bases left between them. The CDR3 is 13 residues long. Only in-frame clones appear in the TCRdb table, and some are missing; sequencing was by immunoSEQ multiplex PCR. The table shows about 100,000 clones, with over 75% occurring only once. The source material was CD4+ or CD8+ T cells sorted from blood, sampled in a trial of the OX40 agonist ivuxolimab. The gene calls are TRBV5-1 and TRBJ1-1; unclear D gene. This TCR derives from an adult with an advanced solid tumor such as melanoma, head and neck, liver or kidney cancer. CDR3 protein: CASSSLIRTEAFF. CDR3 coding DNA: TGCGCCAGCAGCTCCCTTATACGGACTGAAGCTTTCTTT.